This record concerns one T cell receptor (beta chain) sequence. Its antigen is currently unknown. This sample was included in a study of Ad26.COV2.S vaccination and SARS-CoV-2 variants. General study findings and limits: Comparability of non-spike TCR breadth was observed across vaccine and placebo recipients.

Measured with immunoSEQ multiplex PCR; TCRdb has only the in-frame clones, and not every one. The table has fewer than 400,000 clones, about 86% seen once; the top ten hold more than 1.5%. The germline CDR1 and CDR2 sequences are LGHNT and FRNRAP. The CDR3 is made up of 14 amino acids. The ends lost 4 bases at V and 5 bases at J; junction bases unmatched: 2. Sample treatment: over 15 received Ad26.COV2.S at low or high dose, single or two shots; 5 received placebo; per-sample allocation not given. Samples came from day 63 after the first vaccine or placebo injection. The donor was a Boston adult aged 18-55 years.

The sample here was peripheral blood, taken in a trial of Ad26.COV2.S vaccine versus placebo. This receptor was obtained from a person aged 18-60 years who received the Ad26.COV2.S COVID-19 vaccine or a placebo. This sequence joins TRBV12-5 and TRBJ2-1; 10 bases fit TRBD1. The CDR3 DNA reads as TGTGCTAGTGGTTGGGACAGGGGCCACAATGAGCAGTTCTTC. Amino acid sequence: CASGWDRGHNEQFF.